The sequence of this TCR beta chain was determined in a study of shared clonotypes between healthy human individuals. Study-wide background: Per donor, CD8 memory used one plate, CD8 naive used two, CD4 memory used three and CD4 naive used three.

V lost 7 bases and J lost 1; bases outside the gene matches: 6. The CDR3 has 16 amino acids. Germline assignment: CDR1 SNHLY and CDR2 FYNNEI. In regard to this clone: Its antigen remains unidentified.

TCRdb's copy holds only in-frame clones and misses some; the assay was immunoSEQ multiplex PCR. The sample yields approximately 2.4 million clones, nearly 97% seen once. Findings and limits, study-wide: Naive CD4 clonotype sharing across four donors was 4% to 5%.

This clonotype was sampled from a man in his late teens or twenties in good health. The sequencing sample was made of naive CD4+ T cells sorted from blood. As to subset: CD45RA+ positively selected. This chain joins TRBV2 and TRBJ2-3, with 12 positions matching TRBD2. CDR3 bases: TGTGCCAGCAAGCTAGCGGGGGGGCTTGGCACAGATACGCAGTATTTT. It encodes CASKLAGGLGTDTQYF.